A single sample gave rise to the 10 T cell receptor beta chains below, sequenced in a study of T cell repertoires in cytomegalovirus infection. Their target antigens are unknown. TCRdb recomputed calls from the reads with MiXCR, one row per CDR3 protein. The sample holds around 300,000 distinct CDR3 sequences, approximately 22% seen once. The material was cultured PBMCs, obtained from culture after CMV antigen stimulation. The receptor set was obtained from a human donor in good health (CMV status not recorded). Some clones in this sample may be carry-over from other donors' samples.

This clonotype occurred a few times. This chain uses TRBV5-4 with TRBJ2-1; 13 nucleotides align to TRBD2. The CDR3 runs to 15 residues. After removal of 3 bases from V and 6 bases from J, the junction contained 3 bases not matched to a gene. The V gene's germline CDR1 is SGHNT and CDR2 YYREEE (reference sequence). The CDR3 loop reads CASSSRTSGSNEQFF. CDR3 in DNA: TGTGCCAGCAGCTCCCGGACTAGCGGGAGCAATGAGCAGTTCTTC.

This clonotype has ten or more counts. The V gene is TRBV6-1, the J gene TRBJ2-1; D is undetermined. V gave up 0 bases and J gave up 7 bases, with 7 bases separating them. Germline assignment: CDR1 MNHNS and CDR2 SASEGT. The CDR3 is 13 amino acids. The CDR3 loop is CASSEAFWNEQFF. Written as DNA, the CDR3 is TGTGCCAGCAGTGAAGCTTTCTGGAATGAGCAGTTCTTC.

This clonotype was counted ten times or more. Here the CDR3 DNA reads TGCGCCAGCAGTCGGGACTTTACAGAAGAGACCCAGTACTTC. It translates to CASSRDFTEETQYF. The rearrangement uses TRBV5-1 and TRBJ2-5; D might be TRBD2 (6 bases). The germline V and J ends were trimmed by 5 bases and 3 bases, with 14 bases remaining between them. The CDR3 sequence is 14 residues long. Germline values: CDR1 SGHRS, CDR2 YFSETQ. Looking up the rest from reference TRBV5-1 and TRBJ2-5 gives the full variable domain: KAGVTQTPRYLIKTRGQQVTLSCSPISGHRSVSWYQQTPGQGLQFLFEYFSETQRNKGNFPGRFSGRQFSNSRSEMNVSTLELGDSALYLCASSRDFTEETQYFGPGTRLLVL.

The CDR3 DNA reads as TGCGCCAGCAGCCAAGAAACGACGGGAAGCTCCTACGAGCAGTACGTC. This encodes CASSQETTGSSYEQYV. The chain has TRBV4-1 and TRBJ2-7; D perhaps matches TRBD2 (5 bases). The CDR3 is 16 amino acids. CDR1 MGHRA and CDR2 YSYEKL come from the germline V gene. Trimming took 0 bases from V and 0 from J, leaving 12 bases between them.

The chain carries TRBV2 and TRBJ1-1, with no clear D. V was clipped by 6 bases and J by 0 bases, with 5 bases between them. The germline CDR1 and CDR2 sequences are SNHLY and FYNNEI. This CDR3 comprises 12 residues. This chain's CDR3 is CASRRVNTEAFF. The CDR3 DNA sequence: TGTGCCAGCAGGAGGGTGAACACTGAAGCTTTCTTT.

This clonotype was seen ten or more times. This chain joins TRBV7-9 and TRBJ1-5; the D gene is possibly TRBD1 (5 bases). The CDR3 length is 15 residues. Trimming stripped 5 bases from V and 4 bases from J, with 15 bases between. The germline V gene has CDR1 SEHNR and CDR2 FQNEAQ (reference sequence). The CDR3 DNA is TGTGCCAGCAGCCACGCGACAGTCCGGAATCAGCCCCAGCATTTT. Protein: CASSHATVRNQPQHF.

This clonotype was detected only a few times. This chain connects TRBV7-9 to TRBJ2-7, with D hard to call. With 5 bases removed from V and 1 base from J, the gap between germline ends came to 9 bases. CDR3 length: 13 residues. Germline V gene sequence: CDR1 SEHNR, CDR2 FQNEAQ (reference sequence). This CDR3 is CASSKIQSYEQYV. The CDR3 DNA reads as TGTGCCAGCAGCAAAATTCAGTCCTACGAGCAGTACGTC.

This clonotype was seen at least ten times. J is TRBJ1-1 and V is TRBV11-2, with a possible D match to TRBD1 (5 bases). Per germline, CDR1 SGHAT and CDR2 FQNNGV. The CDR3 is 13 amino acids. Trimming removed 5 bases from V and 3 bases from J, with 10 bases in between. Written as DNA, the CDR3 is TGTGCCAGCAGCCACGGGACGTACACTGAAGCTTTCTTT. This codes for CASSHGTYTEAFF.

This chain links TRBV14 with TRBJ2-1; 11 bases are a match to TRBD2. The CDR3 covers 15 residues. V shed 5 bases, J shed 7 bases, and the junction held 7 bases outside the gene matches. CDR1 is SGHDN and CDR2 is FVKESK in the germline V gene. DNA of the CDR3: TGTGCCAGCAGCATAACTAGCGGGGGAGTAAATGAGCAGTTCTTC. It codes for CASSITSGGVNEQFF.

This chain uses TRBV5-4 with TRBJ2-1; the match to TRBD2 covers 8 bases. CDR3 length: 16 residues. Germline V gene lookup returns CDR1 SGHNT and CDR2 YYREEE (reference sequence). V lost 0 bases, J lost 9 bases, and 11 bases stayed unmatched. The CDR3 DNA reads TGTGCCAGCAGCTTGGAAGGGGCGGGAGGACGACGTGAGCAGTTCTTC. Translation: CASSLEGAGGRREQFF.